The source of this TCR beta chain is a study of Ad26.COV2.S vaccination and SARS-CoV-2 variants. Background on the study: A participant enrolled in the COV1001 Ad26.COV2.S trial arm provided the sample.

This clone has a handful of counts. What it binds is unknown. Study results and limitations: The TCR breadth and depth analyses may have produced an underestimate of total T cell responses.

The table came from immunoSEQ multiplex PCR; TCRdb's copy has only in-frame clones and leaves some out. This table has a few hundred thousand clones, around 85% appearing once. As for treatment: some 20 received Ad26.COV2.S at low or high dose, single or two shots; 5 received placebo; per-sample allocation not given. The study sampled participants on day 63 after the first vaccine or placebo injection. The V end was cut by 4 bases, the J end by 0 bases, with 10 bases between. Germline V gene lookup returns CDR1 LGHNA and CDR2 YSLEER. The CDR3 totals 16 residues. This chain joins TRBV4-3 and TRBJ2-6; D is possibly TRBD1 or TRBD2 (5 bases each). The TCR sequence derives from a person aged 18 to 65 who received the Ad26.COV2.S COVID-19 vaccine or a placebo. The sequencing here drew on peripheral blood, taken in a trial of Ad26.COV2.S vaccine versus placebo. The CDR3 sequence: CASSLEGTSGANVLTF. The CDR3, as DNA: TGCGCCAGCAGCCTAGAGGGGACCTCTGGGGCCAACGTCCTGACTTTC.